The 28 T cell receptor beta chains below all came from one sample that was sequenced in a study of high-grade serous ovarian cancer treatment subgroups. The method was immunoSEQ multiplex PCR; TCRdb's version includes in-frame clones alone and lacks a portion of them. Among 30,000 to 40,000 clones listed, 70% to 80% were seen once. Tumor samples were taken before definitive surgery or chemotherapy. Sequenced material: tumor tissue. The receptors come from a human donor with high-grade serous ovarian cancer.

The rearrangement links TRBV5-1 to TRBJ1-2, with D hard to call. V was pared by 2 bases and J by 6 bases, with 14 bases between. The CDR3 is made up of 14 amino acids. Germline loops: CDR1 SGHRS, CDR2 YFSETQ. CDR3 loop: CASSFGDAGNGYTF. The CDR3 region has the DNA TGCGCCAGCAGCTTCGGAGACGCGGGAAATGGCTACACCTTC.

The chain is built from TRBV30 and TRBJ2-2, with D possibly matching TRBD2 (5 bases). The V end lost 0 bases, the J end lost 2 bases, and 13 bases lay between the germline ends. This CDR3 has 16 amino acids. Germline V gene data show CDR1 as GTSNPN and CDR2 as SVGIG (reference sequence). The CDR3 protein is CAWSVDYDFNTGELFF. The CDR3 DNA reads TGTGCCTGGAGTGTTGACTACGATTTTAACACCGGGGAGCTGTTTTTT.

This chain connects TRBV7-8 to TRBJ2-5; D is uncertain. CDR1 is SGHVS, CDR2 FQNEAQ, per germline. This CDR3 contains 13 residues. The V gene lost 8 bases and the J gene lost 1 base, with 11 bases spanning the gap. The CDR3 here is CASAVAPQETQYF. Here the CDR3 DNA reads TGTGCCAGCGCCGTAGCCCCCCAAGAGACCCAGTACTTC.

The chain uses TRBV11-2 and TRBJ2-5, with D tentatively TRBD2 (5 bases). This CDR3 has 15 amino acids. Germline values: CDR1 SGHAT, CDR2 FQNNGV. V was shortened by 2 bases and J by 5 bases, with 15 bases between the two germline ends. CDR3 loop: CASSLSIRESETQYF. The CDR3, as DNA: TGTGCCAGCAGCTTAAGTATAAGGGAGTCGGAGACCCAGTACTTC.

The CDR3 reads CASSLFHISGPRRNEQFF. CDR3 nucleotide sequence: TGTGCCAGCAGTTTATTCCACATATCGGGACCGAGGAGAAATGAGCAGTTCTTC. The chain uses TRBV27 and TRBJ2-1; D may correspond to TRBD1 or TRBD2 (5 bases each). Trimming took off 1 base at V and 7 bases at J, with 23 bases between the two ends. Germline lookup yields CDR1 MNHEY and CDR2 SMNVEV (reference sequence). There are 18 residues in the CDR3.

The chain is built from TRBV5-1 and TRBJ2-5; TRBD1 might be the D (5 bases). V lost 0 bases to trimming and J lost 4 bases, with 13 bases between them. Germline loops: CDR1 SGHRS, CDR2 YFSETQ. The CDR3 sequence is 15 residues long. CDR3 DNA: TGCGCCAGCAGCTTGGAACCTGGCAGGGTAGAGACCCAGTACTTC. It specifies CASSLEPGRVETQYF.

J is TRBJ2-2 and V is TRBV27, with D possibly TRBD2 on 6 matching bases. Per germline, CDR1 MNHEY and CDR2 SMNVEV (reference sequence). CDR3 length: 15 amino acids. Trimming took 11 bases from V and 0 from J, leaving 16 bases between them. In DNA form, the CDR3 reads TGTGCCTGTCGGACCGGCGGGACGAACACCGGGGAGCTGTTTTTT. This codes for CACRTGGTNTGELFF.

The chain carries TRBV28 and TRBJ1-5, with 7 bases that match TRBD1. CDR3 size: 13 residues. V trimming: 6 bases; J trimming: 12 bases; junction bases outside the gene matches: 11. Germline assignment: CDR1 MDHEN and CDR2 SYDVKM. The CDR3 nucleotides are TGTGCCAGCAGCCCCTCTTCGGGGACAGACCAGCATTTT. Its protein product is CASSPSSGTDQHF.

The V call is TRBV7-6, the J call TRBJ2-3, with TRBD1 as a possible D gene (7 bases). V was cut by 3 bases and J by 4 bases, with 17 bases left in between. Germline V gives CDR1 SGHVS, CDR2 FNYEAQ. There are 16 residues in the CDR3. The CDR3 sequence: CASSLTGTASADTQYF. DNA of the CDR3: TGTGCCAGCAGCTTGACAGGGACGGCTAGCGCAGATACGCAGTATTTT.

The rearrangement links TRBV6-1 to TRBJ2-1; D gene ambiguous. Germline V gene data show CDR1 as MNHNS and CDR2 as SASEGT. Trimming cost V 2 bases and J 4 bases, with 6 bases left between them. The CDR3 has 13 residues. CDR3 protein: CASSEQFYNEQFF. The CDR3 DNA sequence: TGTGCCAGCAGTGAACAGTTTTACAATGAGCAGTTCTTC.

The rearrangement joins TRBV5-5 to TRBJ1-5; D uncertain. Germline CDR1 and CDR2: SGHKS and YYEKEE (reference sequence). Trimming removed 2 bases from V and 9 bases from J, with 12 bases in between. CDR3 size: 13 residues. The CDR3 reads CASSFSGEGPQHF. The CDR3 nucleotides are TGTGCCAGCAGCTTTTCGGGCGAGGGGCCCCAGCATTTT.

This rearrangement joins TRBV15 to TRBJ2-3, with 9 bases identical to TRBD2. J was trimmed by 5 bases and V by 2 bases; bases with no gene match: 8. Germline CDR1 is LNHNV and CDR2 is YYDKDF (reference sequence). This CDR3 contains 16 residues. The CDR3 bases are TGTGCCACCAGCAGAACGGCGGGAGGGCTGGAAGATACGCAGTATTTT. This translates into CATSRTAGGLEDTQYF.

The chain uses TRBV30 and TRBJ2-4, with 7 bases fitting TRBD1. Germline V gene lookup returns CDR1 GTSNPN and CDR2 SVGIG (reference sequence). The CDR3 covers 14 residues. With 5 bases clipped from V and 4 bases from J, the junction kept 8 bases outside the gene matches. As DNA, the CDR3 is TGTGCCTGGGAGATCGGGACAGCAAAAAACATTCAGTACTTC. Translated: CAWEIGTAKNIQYF.

V usage is TRBV19 and J usage is TRBJ1-5; unclear D gene. This CDR3 region has 16 residues. Per the germline V gene, CDR1 is LNHDA and CDR2 is SQIVND (reference sequence). Trimming stripped 3 bases from V and 5 bases from J, with 17 bases between. The DNA for the CDR3 is TGTGCCAGTAGTATCCTCCCGAGAGGACTACATCAGCCCCAGCATTTT. Translation: CASSILPRGLHQPQHF.

The rearrangement links TRBV7-2 to TRBJ2-3, with D perhaps matching TRBD2 (5 bases). This CDR3 region has 12 residues. Trimming removed 3 bases from V and 6 bases from J, with 7 bases in between. Germline CDR1 SGHTA, CDR2 FQGNSA. The CDR3 is CASSFSGDTQYF. CDR3 sequence (DNA): TGTGCCAGCAGCTTCTCGGGGGATACGCAGTATTTT.

This clone has a handful of counts. The chain couples TRBV18 to TRBJ1-3; 7 bases map to TRBD1. V lost 3 bases, J lost 4 bases, and 9 bases stayed unmatched. Germline V gene data show CDR1 as KGHSH and CDR2 as LQKENI. The CDR3 runs 16 residues. The CDR3 DNA sequence: TGTGCCAGCTCACCTCAGTGGGACAGTGGCGGAAACACCATATATTTT. Translated: CASSPQWDSGGNTIYF.

The chain has TRBV5-6 and TRBJ2-2; D might be TRBD1 (6 bases). Germline lookup yields CDR1 SGHDT and CDR2 YYEEEE. The ends were cut back, 4 bases at V and 5 bases at J, with 6 bases in the middle. The CDR3 runs to 12 residues. In DNA form, the CDR3 reads TGTGCCAGCAGCACAGGGACCGGGGAGCTGTTTTTT. It codes for CASSTGTGELFF. Variable domain in full (rest from reference TRBV5-6 and TRBJ2-2): DAGVTQSPTHLIKTRGQQVTLRCSPKSGHDTVSWYQQALGQGPQFIFQYYEEEERQRGNFPDRFSGHQFPNYSSELNVNALLLGDSALYLCASSTGTGELFFGEGSRLTVL.

The V and J genes are TRBV6-5 and TRBJ2-3; 8 bases fit TRBD2. With V trimmed by 2 bases and J by 9 bases, 1 base remained unmatched. CDR3 length: 12 residues. Germline V gene sequence: CDR1 MNHEY, CDR2 SVGAGI. The CDR3 loop reads CASSYTGGTQYF. In DNA, the CDR3 is TGTGCCAGCAGTTACACGGGGGGGACGCAGTATTTT.

The chain joins TRBV6-6 to TRBJ2-1; possibly TRBD2 for D (6 bases). CDR3 size: 15 residues. Trimming pared 4 bases from V and 4 bases from J, leaving 14 bases between. Germline CDR1 MNHNY, CDR2 SVGAGI (reference sequence). DNA for the CDR3: TGTGCCAGCAGTTTGACGGGAGCCGGGTACAATGAGCAGTTCTTC. Translation gives CASSLTGAGYNEQFF.

This chain connects TRBV30 to TRBJ2-7, with unresolved D. This CDR3 has 15 amino acids. Trimming left V 5 bases short and J 1 base short, with 18 bases between. CDR1 and CDR2 (germline): GTSNPN, SVGIG (reference sequence). CDR3 in amino acids: CAWGPVRPYSYEQYF. CDR3 nucleotide sequence: TGTGCCTGGGGGCCGGTACGTCCCTATTCCTACGAGCAGTACTTC.

The chain has TRBV4-3 and TRBJ2-7; D gene uncertain. V dropped 0 bases and J dropped 0 bases, with 9 bases sitting between them. The V gene's germline CDR1 is LGHNA and CDR2 YSLEER. This CDR3 has 15 residues. The CDR3 protein is CASSQEMDGSYEQYF. CDR3 nucleotide sequence: TGCGCCAGCAGCCAAGAGATGGACGGCTCCTACGAGCAGTACTTC.

This chain links TRBV2 with TRBJ2-7, with D perhaps TRBD1 (6 bases). Germline V gene data show CDR1 as SNHLY and CDR2 as FYNNEI. This CDR3 has 15 amino acids. Deletions cut 3 bases from V and 4 bases from J, with 16 bases between. The CDR3 DNA reads TGTGCCAGCAGTGAGGGGGCGCATCATCGGTACGAGCAGTACTTC. It translates to CASSEGAHHRYEQYF.

The gene calls are TRBV19 and TRBJ2-7; D is unresolved. Germline-derived CDR1 and CDR2 are LNHDA and SQIVND (reference sequence). The CDR3 consists of 12 residues. The germline V and J ends were trimmed by 5 bases and 5 bases, with 10 bases remaining between them. The CDR3 loop is CASSGSAHEQYF. The DNA for the CDR3 is TGTGCCAGTAGTGGAAGCGCACACGAGCAGTACTTC.

The chain is built from TRBV7-9 and TRBJ1-1, with 8 bases that match TRBD1. This CDR3 has 15 amino acids. J lost 3 bases, V lost 6 bases, and 9 bases had no gene match. The germline V gene has CDR1 SEHNR and CDR2 FQNEAQ (reference sequence). The CDR3 sequence is CASSTRTGRYTEAFF. CDR3 in DNA: TGTGCCAGCAGTACTAGGACAGGGAGGTACACTGAAGCTTTCTTT.

This clone showed up just once. This chain uses TRBV10-2 with TRBJ1-2; TRBD1 matches at 9 bases. CDR1 and CDR2 (germline): WSHSY, SAAADI. The V and J ends lost 4 bases and 2 bases, in that order; junction bases with no gene match: 5. The CDR3 has 15 residues. Written as DNA, the CDR3 is TGCGCCAGCAGTGGGGGACAGGGCCAAAACTATGGCTACACCTTC. Translating gives CASSGGQGQNYGYTF.

This clone was picked up a small number of times. The chain recombines TRBV28 with TRBJ2-6; TRBD1 might be the D (6 bases). CDR3 length: 15 residues. V was pared by 6 bases and J by 2 bases, with 11 bases between. Germline CDR1 is MDHEN and CDR2 is SYDVKM. CDR3 in amino acids: CASSLRGAGANVLTF. The CDR3 DNA is TGTGCCAGCAGCCTCAGGGGAGCTGGGGCCAACGTCCTGACTTTC.

The chain has TRBV7-9 and TRBJ2-7; tentatively, D is TRBD1 or TRBD2 (5 bases each). Deletions cut 4 bases from V and 4 bases from J, with 20 bases between. The CDR3 is 16 residues long. Germline lookup yields CDR1 SEHNR and CDR2 FQNEAQ (reference sequence). This chain's CDR3 is CASSSARLGTMYEQYF. The CDR3 DNA reads as TGTGCCAGCAGCTCCGCGCGATTGGGGACCATGTACGAGCAGTACTTC.

CDR3: CASGGTSGKINEQFF. The CDR3 nucleotides read TGTGCCAGCGGGGGGACTAGCGGGAAAATAAATGAGCAGTTCTTC. The V call is TRBV2, the J call TRBJ2-1; TRBD2 matches at 13 bases. The V gene end was trimmed by 8 bases and the J gene end by 7 bases; junction bases not matched to a gene: 8. From germline, CDR1 is SNHLY and CDR2 FYNNEI. The CDR3 has 15 residues.